Listed below are T cell receptor beta chains from one sample, sequenced in a study of T-cell memory formation after mild COVID-19. TCRdb independently ran MiXCR on the 5' RACE reads; one entry per CDR3 protein. Of under 650,000 distinct CDR3 sequences in the sample, about a sixth were seen once. The sequenced sample consisted of PBMCs or a T cell subset sorted from them (not recorded which). Source of these receptors: an adult woman who had mild COVID-19 (a few samples of this study predate the infection). Cell type and time point are not known. Both conserved end residues are part of each CDR3. A D gene is named only where the DNA matches it firmly. Clone size is not always given. Where it is, it says once, few, many or a class for expanded clones.

len	v_gene	d_gene	abundance	j_gene	CDR3aa	CDR3nt
19	TRBV29-1	-	few	TRBJ1-5	CSVEDHKRYSGRGNQPQHF	TGCAGCGTTGAAGATCATAAGCGCTACTCAGGGAGGGGCAATCAGCCCCAGCATTTT
17	TRBV6-5	TRBD2	-	TRBJ2-1	CASSRTAGTSGSNEQFF	TGTGCCAGCAGTCGAACAGCCGGGACTAGCGGGAGTAATGAGCAGTTCTTC
15	TRBV6-5	-	-	TRBJ2-7	CASSYSKARGYEQYF	TGTGCCAGCAGTTACTCGAAGGCCAGGGGCTACGAGCAGTACTTC
16	TRBV4-1	-	few	TRBJ2-3	CASTLSDGESTDTQYF	TGCGCCAGCACCCTCTCGGACGGGGAGTCCACAGATACGCAGTATTTT
13	TRBV4-3	-	-	TRBJ1-1	CASSQESGISAFF	TGCGCCAGCAGCCAAGAAAGTGGCATAAGCGCTTTCTTT
16	TRBV20-1	TRBD2	few	TRBJ2-7	CSAGASGGYRSYEQYF	TGCAGTGCTGGGGCTAGCGGGGGGTACCGCTCCTACGAGCAGTACTTC
15	TRBV29-1	TRBD1	-	TRBJ2-1	CSVEVPGQGYNEQFF	TGCAGCGTTGAGGTCCCGGGACAGGGCTACAATGAGCAGTTCTTC
13	TRBV6-5	-	few	TRBJ1-1	CASSYSGYTEAFF	TGTGCCAGCAGTTACTCGGGGTACACTGAAGCTTTCTTT
15	TRBV7-2	TRBD1	-	TRBJ2-5	CASSQYPGQQETQYF	TGTGCCAGCAGCCAGTATCCGGGACAGCAAGAGACCCAGTACTTC
15	TRBV11-2	TRBD1	-	TRBJ2-1	CASSLVGTANNEQFF	TGTGCCAGCAGCTTAGTAGGGACAGCCAACAATGAGCAGTTCTTC
16	TRBV29-1	-	-	TRBJ1-5	CSVAEGNQYSNQPQHF	TGCAGCGTCGCGGAGGGGAATCAATATAGCAATCAGCCCCAGCATTTT
13	TRBV29-1	-	few	TRBJ2-7	CSVRGAPTYEQYF	TGCAGCGTCCGTGGGGCACCTACCTACGAGCAGTACTTC
14	TRBV10-3	TRBD2	-	TRBJ2-3	CAITTRGDTDTQYF	TGTGCCATCACTACGCGGGGGGACACAGATACGCAGTATTTT
15	TRBV25-1	TRBD1	-	TRBJ2-7	CASSERTGPKNEQYF	TGTGCCAGCAGTGAGCGGACAGGACCCAAAAACGAGCAGTACTTC
15	TRBV5-1	-	-	TRBJ1-1	CASSLGQDQNTEAFF	TGCGCCAGCAGCTTGGGACAGGATCAGAACACTGAAGCTTTCTTT
13	TRBV7-9	-	few	TRBJ1-2	CASSLGAPVSYTF	TGTGCCAGCAGCTTGGGAGCCCCGGTGAGCTACACCTTC
13	TRBV24-1	-	few	TRBJ1-5	CASQGQPNQPQHF	TGTGCCAGCCAAGGACAGCCTAATCAGCCCCAGCATTTT
13	TRBV11-2	-	few	TRBJ1-3	CASSLVTGNTIYF	TGTGCCAGCAGCTTAGTTACGGGAAACACCATATATTTT
16	TRBV29-1	-	once	TRBJ2-1	CSVVRIAGSSYNEQFF	TGCAGCGTCGTTCGTATCGCGGGGAGCTCCTACAATGAGCAGTTCTTC
12	TRBV19	-	-	TRBJ2-7	CASGRQPYEQYF	TGTGCCAGTGGCCGACAGCCCTACGAGCAGTACTTC
14	TRBV12-3/TRBV12-4	-	few	TRBJ1-4	CASSFSVTNEKLFF	TGTGCCAGCAGTTTTAGTGTTACTAATGAAAAACTGTTTTTT
15	TRBV30	-	-	TRBJ1-6	CAWRGEGSYNSPLHF	TGTGCCTGGAGGGGGGAAGGTTCCTATAATTCACCCCTCCACTTT
14	TRBV7-9	TRBD1	few	TRBJ1-1	CASSLVGQGTEAFF	TGTGCCAGCAGCTTAGTGGGACAGGGCACTGAAGCTTTCTTT
13	TRBV5-1	-	-	TRBJ1-1	CASSLLVSDEAFF	TGCGCCAGCAGCTTATTGGTTTCGGACGAAGCTTTCTTT
13	TRBV7-2	TRBD1	many	TRBJ2-5	CASSLGTAETQYF	TGTGCCAGCAGCTTGGGGACAGCCGAGACCCAGTACTTC
13	TRBV12-3/TRBV12-4	-	-	TRBJ1-2	CASSVTVLEGYTF	TGTGCCAGCAGTGTAACAGTGTTGGAGGGCTACACCTTC
14	TRBV5-4	-	-	TRBJ1-2	CASSSQRGYDGYTF	TGTGCCAGCAGCTCCCAGCGCGGGTACGATGGCTACACCTTC
15	TRBV7-7	-	-	TRBJ2-2	CASSKTDPITGELFF	TGTGCTAGCAGCAAAACCGACCCGATCACCGGGGAGCTGTTTTTT
12	TRBV6-2/TRBV6-3	-	few	TRBJ2-2	CASSYVTGELFF	TGTGCCAGCAGTTATGTCACCGGGGAGCTGTTTTTT
15	TRBV11-2	-	few	TRBJ1-6	CASSGEWSYNSPLHF	TGTGCCAGCAGTGGGGAGTGGTCCTATAATTCACCCCTCCACTTT
17	TRBV5-1	TRBD1	few	TRBJ2-4	CASSWGDRGIPSNIQYF	TGCGCCAGCAGCTGGGGGGACAGGGGAATTCCTAGCAACATTCAGTACTTC
14	TRBV12-3/TRBV12-4	TRBD2	-	TRBJ2-1	CASSFAGAKDEQFF	TGTGCCAGCAGTTTTGCGGGAGCGAAAGATGAGCAGTTCTTC
14	TRBV2	-	few	TRBJ1-1	CASRTDRSYTEAFF	TGTGCCAGCAGGACCGACAGGAGTTACACTGAAGCTTTCTTT
15	TRBV30	-	-	TRBJ1-4	CAWNTGDATNEKLFF	TGTGCCTGGAATACGGGAGATGCAACTAATGAAAAACTGTTTTTT
16	TRBV27	-	few	TRBJ2-1	CASSLRGLSSYNEQFF	TGTGCCAGCAGTTTACGGGGATTGAGCTCCTACAATGAGCAGTTCTTC
16	TRBV5-1	TRBD1	-	TRBJ2-7	CASSYYPLGQANEQYF	TGCGCCAGCAGCTATTACCCTTTGGGACAGGCGAACGAGCAGTACTTC
15	TRBV27	TRBD1	-	TRBJ2-7	CASSRPGTGDYEQYF	TGTGCCAGCAGTCGTCCCGGGACAGGGGACTACGAGCAGTACTTC
13	TRBV7-7	-	many	TRBJ2-5	CASSLPGGETQYF	TGTGCTAGCAGCTTACCGGGCGGAGAGACCCAGTACTTC
14	TRBV7-6	-	-	TRBJ2-5	CASSLGRGSETQYF	TGTGCCAGCAGCTTAGGCCGAGGATCAGAGACCCAGTACTTC
18	TRBV9	TRBD2	few	TRBJ2-7	CASSAARGVAGFSYEQYF	TGTGCCAGCAGCGCCGCTCGAGGGGTAGCGGGATTTTCCTACGAGCAGTACTTC
14	TRBV29-1	-	few	TRBJ2-3	CSVELGWGTDTQYF	TGCAGCGTTGAATTAGGGTGGGGCACAGATACGCAGTATTTT
15	TRBV5-1	-	-	TRBJ2-7	CASSLILGGAYEQYF	TGCGCCAGCAGCTTGATTTTAGGGGGGGCCTACGAGCAGTACTTC
17	TRBV5-4	TRBD1	-	TRBJ2-1	CASSSGQGAVRYNEQFF	TGTGCCAGCAGCTCCGGACAGGGGGCTGTGCGGTACAATGAGCAGTTCTTC